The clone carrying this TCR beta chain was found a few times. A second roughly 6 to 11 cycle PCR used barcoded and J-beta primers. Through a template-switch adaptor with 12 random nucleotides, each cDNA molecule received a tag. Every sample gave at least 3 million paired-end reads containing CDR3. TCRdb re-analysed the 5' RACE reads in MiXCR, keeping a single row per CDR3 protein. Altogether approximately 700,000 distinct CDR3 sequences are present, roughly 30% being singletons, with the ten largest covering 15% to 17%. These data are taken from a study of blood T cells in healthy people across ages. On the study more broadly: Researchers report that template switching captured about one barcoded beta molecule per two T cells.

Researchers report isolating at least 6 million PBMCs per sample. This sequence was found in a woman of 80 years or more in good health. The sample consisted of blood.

CDR3 in amino acids: CASSYSVGGTVDSPLHF. Written as DNA, the CDR3 is TGTGCCAGCAGTTACTCGGTTGGCGGGACGGTTGATTCACCCCTCCACTTT. This chain connects TRBV6-6 to TRBJ1-6, with D possibly matching TRBD1 (5 bases). This CDR3 contains 17 residues. The V end was cut by 0 bases, the J end by 8 bases, with 17 bases between. The V gene's germline CDR1 is MNHNY and CDR2 SVGAGI (reference sequence).